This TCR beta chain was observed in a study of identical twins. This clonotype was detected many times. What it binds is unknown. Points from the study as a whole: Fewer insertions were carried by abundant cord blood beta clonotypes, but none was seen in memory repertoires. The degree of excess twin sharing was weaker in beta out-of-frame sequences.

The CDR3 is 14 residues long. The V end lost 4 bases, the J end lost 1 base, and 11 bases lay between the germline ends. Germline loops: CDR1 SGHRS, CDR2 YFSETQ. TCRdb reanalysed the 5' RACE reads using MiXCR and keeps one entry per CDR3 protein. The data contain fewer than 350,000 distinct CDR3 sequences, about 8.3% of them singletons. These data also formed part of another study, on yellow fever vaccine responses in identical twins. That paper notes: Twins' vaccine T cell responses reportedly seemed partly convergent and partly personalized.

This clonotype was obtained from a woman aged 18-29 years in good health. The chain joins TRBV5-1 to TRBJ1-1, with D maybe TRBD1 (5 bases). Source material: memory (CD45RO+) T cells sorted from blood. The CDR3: CASSPTGTNTEAFF. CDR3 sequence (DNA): TGCGCCAGCAGCCCCACAGGTACGAACACTGAAGCTTTCTTT. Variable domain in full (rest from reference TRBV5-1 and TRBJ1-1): KAGVTQTPRYLIKTRGQQVTLSCSPISGHRSVSWYQQTPGQGLQFLFEYFSETQRNKGNFPGRFSGRQFSNSRSEMNVSTLELGDSALYLCASSPTGTNTEAFFGQGTRLTVV.